This is a list of T cell receptor beta chains from one sample in a study of T cells after yellow fever vaccination. TCRdb reprocessed the 5' RACE reads via MiXCR and lists one record per CDR3 protein. This sample yields nearly 350,000 distinct CDR3 sequences, of which around 8.1% are seen a single time; roughly 18% belongs to the top ten. Sequences were derived from PBMCs, sampled about 41 days after the first yellow fever vaccination. The receptors were gathered from a man between 18 and 35 years old who received the YFV17D yellow fever vaccine. The CDR3 runs from the conserved cysteine through the conserved F or W. Fields, in order: J gene, D gene, clone size, V gene, CDR3 protein, CDR3 DNA. D genes are given only for firm matches. Not all rows give a size; the values are once, few, many and, for expanded clones, a class.

j_call: TRBJ1-6
d_call: NA
clone_size: NA
v_call: TRBV6-5
cdr3_aa: CASSYQGRVSPLHF
cdr3_nt: TGTGCCAGCAGTTACCAGGGCAGGGTTTCACCCCTCCACTTT

j_call: TRBJ2-5
d_call: NA
clone_size: NA
v_call: TRBV6-2/TRBV6-3
cdr3_aa: CASSYSGGVKTQYF
cdr3_nt: TGTGCCAGCAGTTACTCCGGGGGTGTGAAGACCCAGTACTTC

j_call: TRBJ2-1
d_call: NA
clone_size: few
v_call: TRBV4-3
cdr3_aa: CASSQEGTPWSGEQFF
cdr3_nt: TGCGCCAGCAGCCAAGAAGGGACCCCCTGGAGTGGTGAGCAGTTCTTC

j_call: TRBJ2-5
d_call: TRBD1
clone_size: few
v_call: TRBV5-5
cdr3_aa: CASSLEQGAGETQYF
cdr3_nt: TGTGCCAGCAGCTTAGAACAGGGGGCTGGAGAGACCCAGTACTTC

j_call: TRBJ1-2
d_call: NA
clone_size: few
v_call: TRBV6-1
cdr3_aa: CASRLQGASYGYTF
cdr3_nt: TGTGCCAGCAGGTTGCAGGGAGCCAGCTATGGCTACACCTTC

j_call: TRBJ1-5
d_call: NA
clone_size: few
v_call: TRBV12-3/TRBV12-4
cdr3_aa: CASRATGSNQPQHF
cdr3_nt: TGTGCCAGCAGGGCTACAGGAAGCAATCAGCCCCAGCATTTT

j_call: TRBJ2-1
d_call: TRBD2
clone_size: many
v_call: TRBV10-3
cdr3_aa: CAIAGSDQRGNDEQFF
cdr3_nt: TGTGCCATCGCGGGCTCAGACCAGCGGGGAAACGATGAGCAGTTCTTC

j_call: TRBJ1-6
d_call: TRBD1
clone_size: NA
v_call: TRBV4-1
cdr3_aa: CASSQGRTGTGSPLHF
cdr3_nt: TGCGCCAGCAGCCAAGGTCGGACAGGGACGGGGTCACCCCTCCACTTT

j_call: TRBJ1-6
d_call: NA
clone_size: many
v_call: TRBV29-1
cdr3_aa: CSVGRSSYNSPLHF
cdr3_nt: TGCAGCGTTGGACGGAGCTCCTATAATTCACCCCTCCACTTT

j_call: TRBJ2-4
d_call: TRBD2
clone_size: NA
v_call: TRBV7-2
cdr3_aa: CASSGLVKNIQYF
cdr3_nt: TGTGCCAGCAGCGGACTAGTCAAGAACATTCAGTACTTC

j_call: TRBJ2-1
d_call: NA
clone_size: few
v_call: TRBV7-2
cdr3_aa: CASSLVIGMVNEQFF
cdr3_nt: TGTGCCAGCAGCTTAGTAATAGGCATGGTCAATGAGCAGTTCTTC

j_call: TRBJ2-5
d_call: TRBD2
clone_size: NA
v_call: TRBV20-1
cdr3_aa: CSARPLAGASETQYF
cdr3_nt: TGCAGTGCTAGACCCCTAGCGGGGGCGTCGGAGACCCAGTACTTC

j_call: TRBJ1-5
d_call: TRBD1
clone_size: many
v_call: TRBV5-1
cdr3_aa: CASSLGDREENQPQHF
cdr3_nt: TGCGCCAGCAGCTTGGGGGACAGGGAGGAAAATCAGCCCCAGCATTTT

j_call: TRBJ1-5
d_call: NA
clone_size: NA
v_call: TRBV5-1
cdr3_aa: CASSLAQGEGPQHF
cdr3_nt: TGCGCCAGCAGCTTGGCTCAGGGAGAAGGGCCCCAGCATTTT

j_call: TRBJ2-3
d_call: NA
clone_size: many
v_call: TRBV18
cdr3_aa: CASSPRASLSDTQYF
cdr3_nt: TGTGCCAGCTCACCGAGGGCTTCCCTTTCAGATACGCAGTATTTT

j_call: TRBJ2-7
d_call: NA
clone_size: many
v_call: TRBV4-1
cdr3_aa: CASSQEWTSGSSYEQYF
cdr3_nt: TGCGCCAGCAGCCAAGAGTGGACCAGCGGTAGCTCCTACGAGCAGTACTTC

j_call: TRBJ2-2
d_call: NA
clone_size: NA
v_call: TRBV11-2
cdr3_aa: CASSLGSSGLTGELFF
cdr3_nt: TGTGCCAGCAGCTTAGGGTCCTCAGGGTTGACGGGGGAGCTGTTTTTT

j_call: TRBJ2-3
d_call: TRBD1
clone_size: few
v_call: TRBV4-3
cdr3_aa: CASSQDLVGTGESDTQYF
cdr3_nt: TGCGCCAGCAGCCAAGATCTAGTTGGGACAGGGGAATCGGATACGCAGTATTTT

j_call: TRBJ1-1
d_call: TRBD1
clone_size: few
v_call: TRBV4-3
cdr3_aa: CASSQVSGTGGTEAFF
cdr3_nt: TGCGCCAGCAGCCAGGTCTCCGGGACAGGGGGCACTGAAGCTTTCTTT

j_call: TRBJ2-2
d_call: TRBD1
clone_size: few
v_call: TRBV24-1
cdr3_aa: CATSEGQPTGELFF
cdr3_nt: TGTGCCACCAGTGAGGGACAGCCCACCGGGGAGCTGTTTTTT

j_call: TRBJ2-6
d_call: NA
clone_size: NA
v_call: TRBV7-3
cdr3_aa: CASSLPKMDGANVLTF
cdr3_nt: TGTGCCAGCAGCCTGCCCAAAATGGACGGGGCCAACGTCCTGACTTTC

j_call: TRBJ2-1
d_call: NA
clone_size: NA
v_call: TRBV5-1
cdr3_aa: CASSLVMDNNEQFF
cdr3_nt: TGCGCCAGCAGCTTGGTGATGGATAACAATGAGCAGTTCTTC

j_call: TRBJ1-1
d_call: NA
clone_size: few
v_call: TRBV5-5
cdr3_aa: CASRDPLGGYTEAFF
cdr3_nt: TGTGCCAGCCGAGACCCACTCGGGGGATACACTGAAGCTTTCTTT

j_call: TRBJ2-3
d_call: NA
clone_size: few
v_call: TRBV6-2/TRBV6-3
cdr3_aa: CASTSVRPSDTQYF
cdr3_nt: TGTGCCAGCACCTCGGTCCGGCCTTCAGATACGCAGTATTTT

j_call: TRBJ2-3
d_call: NA
clone_size: NA
v_call: TRBV7-9
cdr3_aa: CASSLIEYYTDTQYF
cdr3_nt: TGTGCCAGCAGCTTGATAGAATATTACACAGATACGCAGTATTTT

j_call: TRBJ1-1
d_call: NA
clone_size: NA
v_call: TRBV25-1
cdr3_aa: CASSYGVAANTEAFF
cdr3_nt: TGTGCCAGCAGTTACGGGGTGGCAGCCAACACTGAAGCTTTCTTT

j_call: TRBJ2-1
d_call: NA
clone_size: NA
v_call: TRBV4-1
cdr3_aa: CASSYPGRSSYNEQFF
cdr3_nt: TGCGCCAGCAGCTATCCCGGGCGGAGCTCCTACAATGAGCAGTTCTTC

j_call: TRBJ2-5
d_call: TRBD1
clone_size: NA
v_call: TRBV5-6
cdr3_aa: CASRYYSGQGQETQYF
cdr3_nt: TGTGCCAGCAGGTATTATTCCGGACAGGGACAAGAGACCCAGTACTTC

j_call: TRBJ2-3
d_call: TRBD2
clone_size: many
v_call: TRBV6-4
cdr3_aa: CASSETSSDTQYF
cdr3_nt: TGTGCCAGCAGCGAGACTAGCTCCGATACGCAGTATTTT

j_call: TRBJ2-3
d_call: NA
clone_size: few
v_call: TRBV10-3
cdr3_aa: CAIGSGTDTQYF
cdr3_nt: TGTGCCATCGGTTCGGGGACAGATACGCAGTATTTT

j_call: TRBJ1-1
d_call: TRBD1
clone_size: NA
v_call: TRBV19
cdr3_aa: CASSMDRRTGTEAFF
cdr3_nt: TGTGCCAGTAGTATGGACAGGAGAACGGGGACTGAAGCTTTCTTT

j_call: TRBJ2-6
d_call: NA
clone_size: few
v_call: TRBV12-3/TRBV12-4
cdr3_aa: CASSFPGGGANVLTF
cdr3_nt: TGTGCCAGCAGTTTTCCGGGCGGTGGGGCCAACGTCCTGACTTTC

j_call: TRBJ2-3
d_call: TRBD2
clone_size: many
v_call: TRBV5-1
cdr3_aa: CASSFSGPTDTQYF
cdr3_nt: TGCGCCAGCAGCTTTAGCGGGCCCACAGATACGCAGTATTTT

j_call: TRBJ2-2
d_call: NA
clone_size: NA
v_call: TRBV19
cdr3_aa: CASSIQGTGELFF
cdr3_nt: TGTGCCAGTAGTATCCAGGGGACCGGGGAGCTGTTTTTT

j_call: TRBJ1-1
d_call: NA
clone_size: many
v_call: TRBV7-8
cdr3_aa: CASSLEGNEAFF
cdr3_nt: TGTGCCAGCAGCTTAGAAGGGAATGAAGCTTTCTTT

j_call: TRBJ2-1
d_call: TRBD2
clone_size: many
v_call: TRBV20-1
cdr3_aa: CSARVPSGRLVQFF
cdr3_nt: TGCAGTGCTAGAGTGCCGAGCGGGAGGTTGGTGCAGTTCTTC

j_call: TRBJ1-1
d_call: TRBD1
clone_size: many
v_call: TRBV4-1
cdr3_aa: CASSQVVRGDTEAFF
cdr3_nt: TGCGCCAGCAGCCAAGTCGTCAGGGGGGACACTGAAGCTTTCTTT

j_call: TRBJ2-5
d_call: TRBD1
clone_size: many
v_call: TRBV9
cdr3_aa: CASSASPLDRVETQYF
cdr3_nt: TGTGCCAGCAGCGCCAGCCCCCTTGACAGGGTAGAGACCCAGTACTTC

j_call: TRBJ1-1
d_call: NA
clone_size: NA
v_call: TRBV20-1
cdr3_aa: CSASGPRGTEAFF
cdr3_nt: TGCAGTGCCAGCGGGCCTAGGGGCACTGAAGCTTTCTTT

j_call: TRBJ1-5
d_call: TRBD1
clone_size: few
v_call: TRBV19
cdr3_aa: CASSMPGTGGNQPQHF
cdr3_nt: TGTGCCAGTAGTATGCCCGGGACAGGCGGCAATCAGCCCCAGCATTTT

j_call: TRBJ2-3
d_call: NA
clone_size: NA
v_call: TRBV20-1
cdr3_aa: CSARDARAAGDTQYF
cdr3_nt: TGCAGTGCTAGAGATGCCCGGGCGGCGGGGGATACGCAGTATTTT

j_call: TRBJ2-1
d_call: TRBD2
clone_size: NA
v_call: TRBV4-3
cdr3_aa: CASSQDPSGGANEQFF
cdr3_nt: TGCGCCAGCAGCCAAGATCCAAGCGGGGGGGCAAATGAGCAGTTCTTC

j_call: TRBJ2-2
d_call: TRBD1
clone_size: few
v_call: TRBV9
cdr3_aa: CASSVVPGTGVYTGELFF
cdr3_nt: TGTGCCAGCAGCGTAGTCCCCGGGACAGGGGTATACACCGGGGAGCTGTTTTTT

j_call: TRBJ2-7
d_call: NA
clone_size: many
v_call: TRBV12-3/TRBV12-4
cdr3_aa: CASSFDSGSEQYF
cdr3_nt: TGTGCCAGCAGTTTTGACAGCGGCTCTGAGCAGTACTTC

j_call: TRBJ2-3
d_call: NA
clone_size: few
v_call: TRBV6-1
cdr3_aa: CATERGSDTQYF
cdr3_nt: TGTGCCACTGAGAGGGGATCCGATACGCAGTATTTT

j_call: TRBJ2-3
d_call: NA
clone_size: NA
v_call: TRBV7-8
cdr3_aa: CASSFSGHSDTQYF
cdr3_nt: TGTGCCAGCAGCTTTTCCGGACACTCAGATACGCAGTATTTT

j_call: TRBJ2-5
d_call: NA
clone_size: few
v_call: TRBV6-1
cdr3_aa: CASSVSQGSQETQYF
cdr3_nt: TGTGCCAGCAGTGTAAGCCAGGGCTCCCAAGAGACCCAGTACTTC

j_call: TRBJ1-1
d_call: NA
clone_size: few
v_call: TRBV18
cdr3_aa: CASSPQVGQTEAFF
cdr3_nt: TGTGCCAGCTCACCACAGGTGGGGCAGACTGAAGCTTTCTTT

j_call: TRBJ2-1
d_call: NA
clone_size: few
v_call: TRBV7-2
cdr3_aa: CASSSKLPSYNEQFF
cdr3_nt: TGTGCCAGCAGCTCCAAACTCCCAAGCTACAATGAGCAGTTCTTC

j_call: TRBJ2-1
d_call: TRBD2
clone_size: few
v_call: TRBV12-3/TRBV12-4
cdr3_aa: CASSPGTSYNEQFF
cdr3_nt: TGTGCCAGCAGTCCTGGGACTAGTTACAATGAGCAGTTCTTC

j_call: TRBJ1-1
d_call: NA
clone_size: many
v_call: TRBV20-1
cdr3_aa: CSARQSSRNTEAFF
cdr3_nt: TGCAGTGCTAGACAGTCCAGCCGAAACACTGAAGCTTTCTTT

j_call: TRBJ2-2
d_call: NA
clone_size: few
v_call: TRBV7-2
cdr3_aa: CASSLVHLAGELFF
cdr3_nt: TGTGCCAGCAGCTTAGTCCATCTCGCCGGGGAGCTGTTTTTT

j_call: TRBJ2-5
d_call: TRBD1
clone_size: NA
v_call: TRBV5-4
cdr3_aa: CASSWDRAGWETQYF
cdr3_nt: TGTGCCAGCAGCTGGGACAGGGCTGGATGGGAGACCCAGTACTTC

j_call: TRBJ1-1
d_call: NA
clone_size: many
v_call: TRBV18
cdr3_aa: CASSPSGQSRGAFF
cdr3_nt: TGTGCCAGCTCACCGTCGGGGCAGTCAAGGGGAGCTTTCTTT

j_call: TRBJ2-3
d_call: NA
clone_size: NA
v_call: TRBV5-6
cdr3_aa: CASSLEQYSTDTQYF
cdr3_nt: TGTGCCAGCAGCTTGGAACAGTATAGCACAGATACGCAGTATTTT